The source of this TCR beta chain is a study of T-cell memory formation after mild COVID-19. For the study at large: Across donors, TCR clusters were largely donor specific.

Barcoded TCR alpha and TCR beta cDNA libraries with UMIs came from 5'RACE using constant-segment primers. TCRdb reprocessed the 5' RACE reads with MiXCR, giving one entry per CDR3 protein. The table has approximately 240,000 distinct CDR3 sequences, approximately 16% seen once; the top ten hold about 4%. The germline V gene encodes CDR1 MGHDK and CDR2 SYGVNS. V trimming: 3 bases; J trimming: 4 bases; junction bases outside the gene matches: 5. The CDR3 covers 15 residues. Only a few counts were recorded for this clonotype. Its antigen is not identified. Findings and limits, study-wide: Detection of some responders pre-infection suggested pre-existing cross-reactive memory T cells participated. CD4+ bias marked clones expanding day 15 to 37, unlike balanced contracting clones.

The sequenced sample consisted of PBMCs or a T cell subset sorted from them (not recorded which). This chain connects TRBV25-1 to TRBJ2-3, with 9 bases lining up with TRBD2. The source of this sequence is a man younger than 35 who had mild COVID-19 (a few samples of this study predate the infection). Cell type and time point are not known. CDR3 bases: TGTGCCAGCAGTGAGCGGGGGGGCCCCGCAGATACGCAGTATTTT. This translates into CASSERGGPADTQYF.